A single sample gave rise to the 19 T cell receptor beta chains below, sequenced in a study of blood T cell repertoires in COVID-19. Sequencing used immunoSEQ multiplex PCR; TCRdb keeps in-frame clones, though not all of them. The sample lists approximately 120,000 clones, around 80% occurring once. Sample: peripheral blood. These receptors were obtained from a woman of 80 years or more with active or convalescent COVID-19.

This clone was seen a single time. The genes are TRBV6-5 and TRBJ2-7, with D possibly being TRBD2 (7 bases). V lost 4 bases and J 0 bases, leaving 16 bases between the germline ends. CDR1 and CDR2 (germline): MNHEY, SVGAGI. This CDR3 comprises 16 residues. The CDR3 loop is CASSLAGRGSSYEQYF. CDR3 DNA sequence: TGTGCCAGCAGTTTAGCAGGGAGGGGGTCCTCCTACGAGCAGTACTTC.

The gene calls are TRBV6-5 and TRBJ1-3; the D is unclear. This CDR3 has 15 amino acids. In germline, CDR1 is MNHEY, CDR2 SVGAGI. V gave up 10 bases and J gave up 0 bases, with 16 bases separating them. This CDR3 reads CATELQALSGNTIYF. CDR3 coding DNA: TGTGCCACCGAGTTGCAGGCCCTCTCTGGAAACACCATATATTTT.

This clone came up a few times. The rearrangement joins TRBV7-9 to TRBJ2-7; no reliable D call. CDR1 is SEHNR and CDR2 is FQNEAQ in the germline V gene (reference sequence). Trimming cost V 3 bases and J 4 bases, with 7 bases left between them. The CDR3 has 12 residues. Written as DNA, the CDR3 is TGTGCCAGCAGCTTTACAGCATACGAGCAGTACTTC. Its protein is CASSFTAYEQYF. Full variable domain (remainder filled in from reference TRBV7-9 and TRBJ2-7): DTGVSQNPRHKITKRGQNVTFRCDPISEHNRLYWYRQTLGQGPEFLTYFQNEAQLEKSRLLSDRFSAERPKGSFSTLEIQRTEQGDSAMYLCASSFTAYEQYFGPGTRLTVT.

The chain couples TRBV3-1 (or the pseudogene TRBV3-2) to TRBJ2-7, with 15 bases matching TRBD2. V lost 4 bases, J lost 7 bases, and 14 bases stayed unmatched. Germline V gives CDR1 LGHDT, CDR2 YNNKEL (reference sequence). The CDR3 spans 18 residues. CDR3 in amino acids: CASSPGGLAGGPPGEQYF. CDR3 DNA: TGTGCCAGCAGCCCGGGGGGACTAGCGGGAGGACCACCGGGGGAGCAGTACTTC.

The chain uses TRBV5-1 and TRBJ1-6, with D possibly matching TRBD1 (6 bases). V was shortened by 6 bases and J by 9 bases, with 22 bases between the two germline ends. The CDR3 loop spans 16 amino acids. Germline CDR1 SGHRS, CDR2 YFSETQ. The CDR3 is CASTQNPTGRASPLHF. As DNA, the CDR3 is TGCGCCAGCACCCAAAACCCGACAGGTCGGGCTTCACCCCTCCACTTT.

The table lists this clone with a count of one. This sequence joins TRBV18 and TRBJ2-5; no clear D. The CDR3 sequence is 13 residues long. V shed 6 bases and J shed 2 bases, with 10 bases lying between them. Germline-derived CDR1 and CDR2 are KGHSH and LQKENI. The DNA of the CDR3 is TGTGCCAGCTCGCAAGGAGAGCAAGAGACCCAGTACTTC. Translated: CASSQGEQETQYF.

The chain links TRBV9 to TRBJ2-2, with 10 bases lining up with TRBD2. The CDR3 is 15 amino acids. The V and J ends lost 6 bases and 0 bases, in that order; junction bases with no gene match: 2. Germline assignment: CDR1 SGDLS and CDR2 YYNGEE. The CDR3 loop is CASKGLATNTGELFF. DNA for the CDR3: TGTGCCAGCAAGGGACTAGCGACGAACACCGGGGAGCTGTTTTTT.

This rearrangement joins TRBV5-1 to TRBJ1-1, with TRBD1 matching 7 bases. Unmatched junction bases numbered 6, after V lost 6 bases and J lost 1 base. The CDR3 totals 14 residues. CDR1 is SGHRS, CDR2 YFSETQ, per germline. CDR3 DNA sequence: TGCGCCAGCAACTCACAGGGGAGGAACACTGAAGCTTTCTTT. It translates to CASNSQGRNTEAFF. Using reference TRBV5-1 and TRBJ1-1 for the parts outside the CDR3, the full variable domain is KAGVTQTPRYLIKTRGQQVTLSCSPISGHRSVSWYQQTPGQGLQFLFEYFSETQRNKGNFPGRFSGRQFSNSRSEMNVSTLELGDSALYLCASNSQGRNTEAFFGQGTRLTVV.

The chain links TRBV5-4 to TRBJ2-2; weak D call: TRBD1 (5 bases). The CDR3 loop spans 14 amino acids. Looked up from germline, CDR1 is SGHNT and CDR2 is YYREEE (reference sequence). Trimming shortened V by 0 bases and J by 5 bases, and 8 bases separated the two germline ends. The CDR3 region has the DNA TGTGCCAGCAGCTTGGCGGCAGGGACCGGGGAGCTGTTTTTT. Protein product: CASSLAAGTGELFF.

The CDR3 loop is CASSLRTGHYGYTF. As DNA, the CDR3 is TGTGCCAGCAGCCTTCGGACAGGACATTATGGCTACACCTTC. V is TRBV5-6 and J is TRBJ1-2, with 7 bases matching TRBD1. J was trimmed by 5 bases and V by 4 bases; bases with no gene match: 8. The CDR3 has 14 amino acids. Germline CDR1 reads SGHDT; CDR2 reads YYEEEE.

The chain combines TRBV5-1 with TRBJ2-5; 8 positions agree with TRBD2. Germline V gene sequence: CDR1 SGHRS, CDR2 YFSETQ. The ends lost 4 bases at V and 1 base at J; junction bases unmatched: 6. The CDR3 length is 15 residues. CDR3 sequence: CASSEAGVPQETQYF. For the CDR3, the DNA is TGCGCCAGCAGCGAAGCGGGAGTTCCCCAAGAGACCCAGTACTTC. Full variable domain (missing parts from reference TRBV5-1 and TRBJ2-5): KAGVTQTPRYLIKTRGQQVTLSCSPISGHRSVSWYQQTPGQGLQFLFEYFSETQRNKGNFPGRFSGRQFSNSRSEMNVSTLELGDSALYLCASSEAGVPQETQYFGPGTRLLVL.

The rearrangement links TRBV10-3 to TRBJ1-4, with D perhaps matching TRBD1 (5 bases). V lost 3 bases to trimming and J lost 5 bases, with 19 bases between them. The germline CDR1 and CDR2 sequences are ENHRY and SYGVKD. The CDR3 length is 17 residues. The CDR3 region has the DNA TGTGCCATCAGTGACGGGGACTCCAAAGGCCGCAATGAAAAACTGTTTTTT. Translation gives CAISDGDSKGRNEKLFF.

The chain employs TRBV6-5 and TRBJ2-1; 12 bases match TRBD1. This CDR3 has 13 residues. The germline gives CDR1 MNHEY, CDR2 SVGAGI. The V gene end was trimmed by 6 bases and the J gene end by 12 bases; junction bases not matched to a gene: 6. As DNA, the CDR3 is TGTGCCAGCAGCGCCGGGACAGGGGGCGGGCAGTTCTTC. This encodes CASSAGTGGGQFF.

The chain recombines TRBV29-1 with TRBJ2-1; the D gene is possibly TRBD2 (5 bases). Trimming stripped 7 bases from V and 6 bases from J, with 13 bases between. The CDR3 runs to 12 residues. CDR1 and CDR2 from the germline V gene are SQVTM and ANQGSEA. CDR3 bases: TGCAGCGCAGAACCGGGGAGCAATGAGCAGTTCTTC. Residues: CSAEPGSNEQFF.

The chain employs TRBV3-1 (or the pseudogene TRBV3-2) and TRBJ1-2; tentative D call: TRBD1 (5 bases). Germline V gene data show CDR1 as LGHDT and CDR2 as YNNKEL (reference sequence). V was shortened by 3 bases and J by 4 bases, with 15 bases between the two germline ends. The CDR3 has 15 amino acids. This CDR3 is CASSHLRGEAYGYTF. The CDR3 nucleotides read TGTGCCAGCAGCCACCTTCGGGGGGAGGCCTATGGCTACACCTTC.

The chain has TRBV12-3 or TRBV12-4 and TRBJ2-1; D perhaps matches TRBD1 (6 bases). The CDR3 sequence is 13 residues long. V lost 8 bases and J 1 base, leaving 9 bases between the germline ends. In DNA form, the CDR3 reads TGTGCCAGCGCCAGGGGTTCCTACAATGAGCAGTTCTTC. It codes for CASARGSYNEQFF.

V usage is TRBV28 and J usage is TRBJ1-2; 7 nucleotides line up with TRBD1. The length of the CDR3 is 19 residues. The V segment lost 6 bases and the J segment 4 bases; nucleotides outside the gene matches: 23. CDR1 and CDR2 from the germline V gene are MDHEN and SYDVKM. The CDR3 DNA reads TGTGCCAGCAGCCTAATCACCATCCCCTGGGACAGCGACTTCTATGGCTACACCTTC. It is translated as CASSLITIPWDSDFYGYTF.

The chain has TRBV3-1 (or the pseudogene TRBV3-2) and TRBJ2-7; TRBD2 agrees at 14 bases. CDR1 and CDR2 from the germline V gene are LGHDT and YNNKEL (reference sequence). V lost 7 bases, J lost 7 bases, and 6 bases stayed unmatched. The CDR3 runs 14 residues. CDR3 protein: CASTQGLAGVEQYF. The CDR3 region has the DNA TGTGCCAGCACACAGGGACTAGCGGGAGTAGAGCAGTACTTC.

This chain links TRBV5-1 with TRBJ1-5, with 8 bases that match TRBD1. CDR1 is SGHRS and CDR2 is YFSETQ in the germline V gene. The ends lost 5 bases at V and 4 bases at J; junction bases unmatched: 5. The CDR3 covers 14 residues. The DNA of the CDR3 is TGCGCCAGCAGGAAGGACAGGGAAAATCAGCCCCAGCATTTT. Its translation is CASRKDRENQPQHF.